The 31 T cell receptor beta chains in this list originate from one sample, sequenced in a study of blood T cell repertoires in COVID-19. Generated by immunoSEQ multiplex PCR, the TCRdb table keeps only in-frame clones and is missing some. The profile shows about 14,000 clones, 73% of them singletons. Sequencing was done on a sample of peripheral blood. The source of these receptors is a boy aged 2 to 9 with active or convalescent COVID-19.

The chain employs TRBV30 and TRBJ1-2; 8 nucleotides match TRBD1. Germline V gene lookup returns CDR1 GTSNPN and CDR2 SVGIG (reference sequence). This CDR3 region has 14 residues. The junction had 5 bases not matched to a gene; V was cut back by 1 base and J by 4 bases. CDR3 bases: TGTGCCTGGAGTGGGACAGGGAATGGCTATGGCTACACCTTC. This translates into CAWSGTGNGYGYTF.

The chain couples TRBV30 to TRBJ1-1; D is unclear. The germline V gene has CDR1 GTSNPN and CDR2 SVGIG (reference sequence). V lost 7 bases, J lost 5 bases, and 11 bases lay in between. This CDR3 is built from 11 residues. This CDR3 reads CALNGETEAFF. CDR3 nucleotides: TGTGCCTTGAACGGGGAGACTGAAGCTTTCTTT. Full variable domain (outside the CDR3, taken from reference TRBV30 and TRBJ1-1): SQTIHQWPATLVQPVGSPLSLECTVEGTSNPNLYWYRQAAGRGLQLLFYSVGIGQISSEVPQNLSASRPQDRQFILSSKKLLLSDSGFYLCALNGETEAFFGQGTRLTVV.

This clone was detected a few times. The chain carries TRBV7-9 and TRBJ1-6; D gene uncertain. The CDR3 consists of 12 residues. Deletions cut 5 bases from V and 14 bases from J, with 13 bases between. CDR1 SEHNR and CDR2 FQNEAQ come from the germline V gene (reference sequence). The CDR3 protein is CASSPPGRTLHF. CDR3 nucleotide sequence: TGTGCCAGCAGCCCCCCGGGGAGGACCCTCCACTTT. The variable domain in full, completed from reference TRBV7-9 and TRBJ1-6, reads DTGVSQNPRHKITKRGQNVTFRCDPISEHNRLYWYRQTLGQGPEFLTYFQNEAQLEKSRLLSDRFSAERPKGSFSTLEIQRTEQGDSAMYLCASSPPGRTLHFGNGTRLTVT.

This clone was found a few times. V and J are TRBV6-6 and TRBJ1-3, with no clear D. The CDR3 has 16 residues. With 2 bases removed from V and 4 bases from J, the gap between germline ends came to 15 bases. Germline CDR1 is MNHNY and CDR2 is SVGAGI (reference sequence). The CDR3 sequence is CASSYMTSSRGNTIYF. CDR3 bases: TGTGCCAGCAGTTACATGACTTCTTCTAGGGGAAACACCATATATTTT.

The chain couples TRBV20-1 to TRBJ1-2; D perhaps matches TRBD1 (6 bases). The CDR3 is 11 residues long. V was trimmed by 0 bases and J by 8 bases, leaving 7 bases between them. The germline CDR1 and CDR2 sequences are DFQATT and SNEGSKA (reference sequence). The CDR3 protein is CSARDGGGYTF. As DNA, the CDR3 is TGCAGTGCTAGAGATGGGGGCGGCTACACCTTC.

In DNA form, the CDR3 reads TGCGCCAGCCAACCCGCCAGCGGGGGCTGCTACGAGCAGTACGTC. Protein product: CASQPASGGCYEQYV. The chain recombines TRBV23-1 with TRBJ2-7; 8 bases agree with TRBD2. TRBV23-1 is marked as an open reading frame, function uncertain. The CDR3 covers 15 residues. The V segment lost 8 bases and the J segment 3 bases; nucleotides outside the gene matches: 12.

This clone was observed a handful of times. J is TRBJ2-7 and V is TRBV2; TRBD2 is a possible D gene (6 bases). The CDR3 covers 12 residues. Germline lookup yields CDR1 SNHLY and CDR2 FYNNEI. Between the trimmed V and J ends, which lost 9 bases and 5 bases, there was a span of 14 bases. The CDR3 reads CARGRLGHEQYF. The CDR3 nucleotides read TGTGCCAGGGGAAGACTAGGCCACGAGCAGTACTTC. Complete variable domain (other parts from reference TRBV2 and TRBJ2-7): EPEVTQTPSHQVTQMGQEVILRCVPISNHLYFYWYRQILGQKVEFLVSFYNNEISEKSEIFDDQFSVERPDGSNFTLKIRSTKLEDSAMYFCARGRLGHEQYFGPGTRLTVT.

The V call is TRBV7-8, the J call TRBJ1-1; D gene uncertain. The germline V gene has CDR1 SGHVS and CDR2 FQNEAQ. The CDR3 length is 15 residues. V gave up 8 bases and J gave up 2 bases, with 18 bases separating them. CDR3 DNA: TGTGCCAGCGGGCGTCGGGGAAGCGATAACACTGAAGCTTTCTTT. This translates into CASGRRGSDNTEAFF.

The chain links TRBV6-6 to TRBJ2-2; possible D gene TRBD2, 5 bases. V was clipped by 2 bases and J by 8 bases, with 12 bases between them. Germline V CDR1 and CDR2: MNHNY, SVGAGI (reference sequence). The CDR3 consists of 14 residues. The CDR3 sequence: CASSYGEGTGELFF. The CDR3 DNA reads TGTGCCAGCAGTTACGGCGAGGGAACAGGGGAGCTGTTTTTT.

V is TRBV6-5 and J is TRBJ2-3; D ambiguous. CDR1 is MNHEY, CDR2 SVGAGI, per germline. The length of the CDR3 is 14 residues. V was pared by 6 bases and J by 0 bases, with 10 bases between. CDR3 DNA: TGTGCCAGCAGGGTATCCGGTAGCACAGATACGCAGTATTTT. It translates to CASRVSGSTDTQYF.

CDR3 nucleotides: TGTGCCAGCAGCAACCGACAGGGGGCGAGGACTGAAGCTTTCTTT. This gives the protein CASSNRQGARTEAFF. This sequence joins TRBV5-4 and TRBJ1-1; 10 bases are a match to TRBD1. CDR1 SGHNT and CDR2 YYREEE come from the germline V gene (reference sequence). Trimming cost V 4 bases and J 5 bases; bases outside gene matches: 8. The CDR3 runs 15 residues.

CDR3: CASSEIMAGPSYEQYF. CDR3 nucleotides: TGTGCCAGCAGTGAAATCATGGCAGGGCCTTCCTACGAGCAGTACTTC. The rearrangement uses TRBV6-1 and TRBJ2-7; a weak D match, TRBD1 (5 bases). The CDR3 runs 16 residues. The V end lost 2 bases, the J end lost 1 base, and 15 bases lay between the germline ends. CDR1 and CDR2 (germline): MNHNS, SASEGT.

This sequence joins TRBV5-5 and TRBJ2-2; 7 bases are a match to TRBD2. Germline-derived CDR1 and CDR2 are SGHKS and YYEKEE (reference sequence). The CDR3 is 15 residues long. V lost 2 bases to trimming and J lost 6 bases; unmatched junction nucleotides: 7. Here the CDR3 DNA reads TGTGCCAGCAGCTTTTTCCTGACTAGCTCCGGGGAGCTGTTTTTT. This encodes CASSFFLTSSGELFF.

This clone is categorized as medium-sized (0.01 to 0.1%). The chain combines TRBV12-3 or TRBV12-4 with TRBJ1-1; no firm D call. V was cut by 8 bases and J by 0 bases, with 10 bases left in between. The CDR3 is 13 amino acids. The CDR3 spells CASFGWVNTEAFF. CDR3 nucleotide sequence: TGTGCCAGCTTCGGGTGGGTGAACACTGAAGCTTTCTTT.

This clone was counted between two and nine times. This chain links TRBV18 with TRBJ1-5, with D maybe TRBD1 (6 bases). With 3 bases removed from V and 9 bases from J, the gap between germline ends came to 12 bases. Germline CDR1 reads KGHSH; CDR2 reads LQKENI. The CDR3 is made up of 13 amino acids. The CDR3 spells CASSPLVGAPQHF. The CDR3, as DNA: TGTGCCAGCTCACCTTTAGTGGGGGCGCCCCAGCATTTT.

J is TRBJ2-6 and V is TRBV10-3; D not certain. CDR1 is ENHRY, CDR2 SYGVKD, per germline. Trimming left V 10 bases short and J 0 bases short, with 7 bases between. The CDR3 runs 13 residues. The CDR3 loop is CASGSSGANVLTF. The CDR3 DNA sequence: TGTGCCAGCGGTAGCTCTGGGGCCAACGTCCTGACTTTC.

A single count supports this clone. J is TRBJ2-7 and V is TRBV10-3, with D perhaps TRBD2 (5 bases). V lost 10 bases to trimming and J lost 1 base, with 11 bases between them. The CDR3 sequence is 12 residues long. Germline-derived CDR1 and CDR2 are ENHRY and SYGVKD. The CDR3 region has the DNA TGTGCCACAAGAGGGTCTTCCTACGAGCAGTACTTC. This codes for CATRGSSYEQYF.

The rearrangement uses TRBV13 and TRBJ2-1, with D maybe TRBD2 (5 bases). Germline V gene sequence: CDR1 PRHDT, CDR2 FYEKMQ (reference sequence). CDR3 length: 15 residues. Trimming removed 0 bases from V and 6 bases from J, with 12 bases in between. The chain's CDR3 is CASSLGLQGSNEQFF. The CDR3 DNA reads TGTGCCAGCAGCTTAGGCCTACAAGGGAGCAATGAGCAGTTCTTC.

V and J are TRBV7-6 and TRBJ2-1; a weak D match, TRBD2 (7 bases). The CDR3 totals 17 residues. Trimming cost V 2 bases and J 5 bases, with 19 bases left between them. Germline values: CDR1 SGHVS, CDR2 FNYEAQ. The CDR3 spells CASSLRQDGRFHNEQFF. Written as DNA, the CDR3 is TGTGCCAGCAGCTTAAGACAGGACGGGAGGTTCCACAATGAGCAGTTCTTC.

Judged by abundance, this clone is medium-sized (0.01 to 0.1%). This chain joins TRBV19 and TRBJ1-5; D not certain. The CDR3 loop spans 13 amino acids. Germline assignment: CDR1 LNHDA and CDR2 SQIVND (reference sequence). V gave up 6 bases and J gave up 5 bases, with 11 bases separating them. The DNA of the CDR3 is TGTGCCAGTAGAGACACCGTAGATCAGCCCCAGCATTTT. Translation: CASRDTVDQPQHF.

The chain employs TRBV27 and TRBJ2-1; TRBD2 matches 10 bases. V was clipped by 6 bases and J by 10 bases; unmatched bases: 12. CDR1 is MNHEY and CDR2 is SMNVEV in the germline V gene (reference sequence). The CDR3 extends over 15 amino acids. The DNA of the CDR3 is TGTGCCAGCAGCCCGAGCGGGAGGGCCTTCTGGGAGCAGTTCTTC. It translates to CASSPSGRAFWEQFF.

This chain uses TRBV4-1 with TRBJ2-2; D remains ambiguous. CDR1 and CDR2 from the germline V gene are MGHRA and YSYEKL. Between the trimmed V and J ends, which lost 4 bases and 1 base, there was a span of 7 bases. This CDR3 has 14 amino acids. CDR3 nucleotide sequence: TGCGCCAGCAGCCTTGGAGTGAACACCGGGGAGCTGTTTTTT. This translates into CASSLGVNTGELFF.

This chain's CDR3 is CASSPGTPINEQFF. The CDR3 region has the DNA TGTGCCAGCTCGCCCGGGACTCCTATCAATGAGCAGTTCTTC. The rearrangement links TRBV18 to TRBJ2-1; D is perhaps TRBD2 (6 bases). Germline CDR1 and CDR2: KGHSH and LQKENI. V was shortened by 6 bases and J by 6 bases, with 15 bases between the two germline ends. The CDR3 extends over 14 amino acids.

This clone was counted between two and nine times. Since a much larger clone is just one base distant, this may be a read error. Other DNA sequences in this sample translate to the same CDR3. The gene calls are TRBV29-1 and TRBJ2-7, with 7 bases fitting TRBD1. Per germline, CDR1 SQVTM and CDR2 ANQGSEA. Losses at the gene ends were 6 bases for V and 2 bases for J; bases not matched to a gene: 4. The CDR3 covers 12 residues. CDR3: CSVGDSTYEQYF. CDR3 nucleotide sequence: TGCAGCGTGGGGGACAGCACCTACGAGCAGTACTTC.

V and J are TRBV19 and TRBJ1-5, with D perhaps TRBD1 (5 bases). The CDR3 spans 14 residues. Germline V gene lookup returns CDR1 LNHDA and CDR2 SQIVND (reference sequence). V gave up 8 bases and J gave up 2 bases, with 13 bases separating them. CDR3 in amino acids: CASRPQGGNQPQHF. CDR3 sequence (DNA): TGTGCCAGTCGCCCGCAGGGCGGCAATCAGCCCCAGCATTTT.

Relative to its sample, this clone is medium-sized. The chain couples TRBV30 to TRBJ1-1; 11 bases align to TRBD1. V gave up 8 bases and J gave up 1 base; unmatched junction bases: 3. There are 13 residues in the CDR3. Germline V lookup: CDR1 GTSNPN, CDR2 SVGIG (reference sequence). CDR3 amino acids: CARTGGWNTEAFF. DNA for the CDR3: TGTGCCCGGACAGGGGGCTGGAACACTGAAGCTTTCTTT.

This chain's CDR3 is CASSTRQYSEAFF. Written as DNA, the CDR3 is TGTGCCAGTAGTACCAGACAGTACAGTGAAGCTTTCTTT. The rearrangement joins TRBV19 to TRBJ1-1; tentative D call: TRBD1 (5 bases). The CDR3 spans 13 residues. Germline CDR1 reads LNHDA; CDR2 reads SQIVND (reference sequence). V dropped 4 bases and J dropped 7 bases, with 13 bases sitting between them. The full variable domain, in which reference TRBV19 and TRBJ1-1 provide the parts outside the CDR3, is DGGITQSPKYLFRKEGQNVTLSCEQNLNHDAMYWYRQDPGQGLRLIYYSQIVNDFQKGDIAEGYSVSREKKESFPLTVTSAQKNPTAFYLCASSTRQYSEAFFGQGTRLTVV.

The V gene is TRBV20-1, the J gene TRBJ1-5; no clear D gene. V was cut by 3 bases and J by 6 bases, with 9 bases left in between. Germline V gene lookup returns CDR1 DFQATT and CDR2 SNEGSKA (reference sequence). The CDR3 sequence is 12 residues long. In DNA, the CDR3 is TGCAGTGCTAGTGCTTGGGCTCAGCCCCAGCATTTT. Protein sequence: CSASAWAQPQHF.

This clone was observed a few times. The CDR3 nucleotides read TGCGCCAGCAGCGCGGTGGCGGGGTTCTCCTACGAGCAGTACTTC. It yields the protein CASSAVAGFSYEQYF. This rearrangement joins TRBV5-1 to TRBJ2-7; D is possibly TRBD2 (6 bases). From germline, CDR1 is SGHRS and CDR2 YFSETQ. The ends were cut back, 4 bases at V and 0 bases at J, with 14 bases in the middle. This CDR3 is built from 15 residues.

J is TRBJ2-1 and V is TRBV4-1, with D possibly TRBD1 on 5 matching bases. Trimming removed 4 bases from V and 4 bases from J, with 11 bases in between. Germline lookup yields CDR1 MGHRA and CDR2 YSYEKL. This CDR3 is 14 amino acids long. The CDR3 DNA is TGCGCCAGCAGCCCCGACCGACAGTACAATGAGCAGTTCTTC. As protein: CASSPDRQYNEQFF.

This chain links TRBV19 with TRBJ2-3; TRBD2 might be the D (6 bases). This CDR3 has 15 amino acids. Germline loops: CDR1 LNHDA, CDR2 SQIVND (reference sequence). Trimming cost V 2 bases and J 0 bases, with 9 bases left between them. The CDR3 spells CASSISAGSTDTQYF. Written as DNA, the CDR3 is TGTGCCAGTAGTATATCGGCGGGAAGCACAGATACGCAGTATTTT.